A selection of T cell receptor beta chains follows, all from one sample in a study of control samples from healthy donors and cancer patients. Repertoires were generated with immunoSEQ multiplex PCR, while TCRdb's copy carries only in-frame clones and drops some. There are approximately 20,000 clones in the sample; under 90% occur only once, and about 29% lies in the top ten. The sample taken for sequencing was PBMCs. These receptors came from a woman in her seventies with lung cancer. Both conserved end residues are part of each CDR3. D genes are given only for firm matches. Where a row states a size, it is once, few, many or the class of an expanded clone; other rows omit it.

size: few
length: 16
D: .
V: TRBV18
CDR3: CASSPPGRASYNEQFF

size: .
length: 17
D: TRBD1
V: TRBV6-1
CDR3: CASSGVIQGFTNTEAFF

size: .
length: 15
D: .
V: TRBV15
CDR3: CATSRDPLGSETQYF

size: .
length: 16
D: .
V: TRBV19
CDR3: CASSMGGGGANYGYTF

size: few
length: 15
D: TRBD2
V: TRBV7-3
CDR3: CASSLNSGGADTQYF

size: few
length: 14
D: .
V: TRBV5-5
CDR3: CASSLGPQGETQYF

size: .
length: 20
D: TRBD2
V: TRBV3-1/TRBV3-2
CDR3: CASSQGTSGVYALGKNIQYF

size: .
length: 15
D: .
V: TRBV11-3
CDR3: CASSLEGGGNTEAFF

size: .
length: 12
D: .
V: TRBV12-3/TRBV12-4
CDR3: CASSPPTGELFF

size: .
length: 13
D: TRBD2
V: TRBV18
CDR3: CASSLIGGGEQYF

size: few
length: 13
D: .
V: TRBV7-9
CDR3: CASSPGAMYEQYF

size: .
length: 13
D: .
V: TRBV18
CDR3: CASSQTESYEQYF

size: .
length: 16
D: .
V: TRBV21-1
CDR3: CASSKKSLSLKETQYF

size: .
length: 15
D: .
V: TRBV15
CDR3: CATSLGRGPGYEQYF

size: .
length: 15
D: .
V: TRBV5-8
CDR3: CASSLRDISNQPQHF

size: .
length: 16
D: .
V: TRBV18
CDR3: CASSPPGTDLGQPQHF

size: .
length: 16
D: TRBD1
V: TRBV24-1
CDR3: CATSTSGTGSTDTQYF

size: .
length: 13
D: .
V: TRBV5-1
CDR3: CASSFILGDEQFF

size: .
length: 16
D: .
V: TRBV5-1
CDR3: CASSLLAGRSTDTQYF

size: few
length: 15
D: TRBD2
V: TRBV30
CDR3: CAWSDLAGGYNEQFF

size: medium-sized
length: 14
D: .
V: TRBV19
CDR3: CASSQTVKNQPQHF

size: .
length: 12
D: .
V: TRBV3-1/TRBV3-2
CDR3: CASSFTRDEQFF

size: .
length: 19
D: .
V: TRBV24-1
CDR3: CATSQICSNQQSRANVLTF

size: .
length: 17
D: TRBD2
V: TRBV13
CDR3: CASSFQPTSGPNNEQFF

size: once
length: 13
D: TRBD2
V: TRBV30
CDR3: CAWTSGRSYEQYF

size: .
length: 13
D: .
V: TRBV12-5
CDR3: CASGLGRDVTQYF